The clone carrying this T cell receptor (beta chain) was recorded a few times. What it binds is unknown. The authors incorporated unique molecular identifiers into the TCR beta cDNA libraries. TCRdb independently ran MiXCR on the PCR reads; one entry per CDR3 protein. The sample yields 450,000 or so distinct CDR3 sequences, under 55% seen once. The J segment lost 2 bases and the V segment lost 1 base, leaving 11 bases of the junction unmatched. This CDR3 region has 17 residues. Germline V lookup: CDR1 DFQATT, CDR2 SNEGSKA (reference sequence). The sample is drawn from a study of post-analysis software for immune sequencing data. Study results and limitations: A handful of TRBV segments were significantly more frequent in patients than in controls. TRBV5-6, TRBV5-1 and TRBV20-1 were among these segments.

The chain joins TRBV20-1 to TRBJ2-1, with TRBD2 identical over 7 bases. This TCR was recovered from a girl aged 10 to 17 with multiple sclerosis. Sequenced material: blood. The CDR3 DNA reads as TGCAGTGCTAGAGGCCCACCCCCAGCGGGGCCCTACAATGAGCAGTTCTTC. Protein: CSARGPPPAGPYNEQFF.